The 26 T cell receptor beta chains below all came from one sample that was sequenced in a study of cytomegalovirus exposure and HLA in healthy donors. PCR amplification relied on 60 Vbeta primers (plus 13 Jbeta primers). Some clones are missing from TCRdb's copy, which holds only in-frame ones; the method was immunoSEQ multiplex PCR. In the table there are approximately 120,000 clones, roughly two thirds of which are singletons. Sequencing used PBMCs. These receptors were taken from a man aged 35 to 55 in good health and CMV-seronegative.

This chain links TRBV2 with TRBJ2-7, with TRBD2 matching 9 bases. The CDR3 has 15 residues. Per the germline V gene, CDR1 is SNHLY and CDR2 is FYNNEI. With V trimmed by 5 bases and J by 2 bases, 7 bases remained unmatched. The DNA of the CDR3 is TGTGCCAGCAGTCCAATGACTAGCGGTACCTACGAGCAGTACTTC. Its translation is CASSPMTSGTYEQYF.

V gene TRBV5-4 combines with J gene TRBJ2-3; a weak D match, TRBD1 (5 bases). Trimming took 4 bases from V and 3 from J, leaving 9 bases between them. Germline-derived CDR1 and CDR2 are SGHNT and YYREEE (reference sequence). This CDR3 contains 13 residues. The CDR3 DNA follows: TGTGCCAGCAGCACAGGTCCTACAGATACGCAGTATTTT. As protein: CASSTGPTDTQYF.

This clone was observed a handful of times. This sequence joins TRBV5-6 and TRBJ2-6; 9 nucleotides align to TRBD1. From germline, CDR1 is SGHDT and CDR2 YYEEEE. Trimming removed 4 bases from V and 0 bases from J; junction bases left unmatched: 11. The CDR3 length is 19 residues. This chain's CDR3 is CASSTLRDRAISGANVLTF. DNA of the CDR3: TGTGCCAGCAGCACCCTCCGGGACAGGGCGATCTCTGGGGCCAACGTCCTGACTTTC.

This clone was recorded only once. V and J are TRBV7-9 and TRBJ2-5; maybe TRBD2 (5 bases). Germline V gene sequence: CDR1 SEHNR, CDR2 FQNEAQ (reference sequence). Trimming took off 1 base at V and 4 bases at J, with 10 bases between the two ends. The CDR3 totals 14 residues. CDR3 region: CASSLGVRAETQYF. CDR3 DNA sequence: TGTGCCAGCAGCTTAGGCGTGAGGGCAGAGACCCAGTACTTC.

In the case of this clone: At one boundary the junction diverges from the germline segment, which might be a read error. The gene calls are TRBV6-5 and TRBJ1-2; D not resolved. This CDR3 is 13 amino acids long. Looked up from germline, CDR1 is MNHEY and CDR2 is SVGAGI. Written as DNA, the CDR3 is TGTGCCAGCAGCCCGACCGCTAGCTATGGCTACCCCTTC. Translating gives CASSPTASYGYPF.

The gene calls are TRBV4-3 and TRBJ1-5, with D unclear. This CDR3 region has 15 residues. V was shortened by 6 bases and J by 0 bases, with 12 bases between the two germline ends. The germline V gene encodes CDR1 LGHNA and CDR2 YSLEER. The CDR3 DNA follows: TGCGCCAGCAGTACCTACAGAAGTAGCAATCAGCCCCAGCATTTT. Translated: CASSTYRSSNQPQHF.

This chain connects TRBV4-2 to TRBJ1-5, with 10 bases aligning to TRBD1. The CDR3 runs 16 residues. V trimming: 8 bases; J trimming: 6 bases; junction bases outside the gene matches: 13. Germline V gene sequence: CDR1 LGHNA, CDR2 YNFKEQ. The CDR3 sequence: CASAKDMGQGSQPQHF. The CDR3 coding sequence is TGTGCCAGCGCTAAGGATATGGGACAGGGGTCTCAGCCCCAGCATTTT.

The chain uses TRBV30 and TRBJ2-1; 8 nucleotides agree with TRBD2. This CDR3 has 15 residues. J gave up 8 bases and V 0 bases, and 9 bases lay outside the gene matches. Germline V gene lookup returns CDR1 GTSNPN and CDR2 SVGIG (reference sequence). The CDR3 loop is CAWSVPGGGWYEQFF. The CDR3 DNA reads as TGTGCCTGGAGTGTACCTGGCGGGGGGTGGTATGAGCAGTTCTTC.

The rearrangement uses TRBV7-2 and TRBJ1-5; D remains unclear. Germline V gene data show CDR1 as SGHTA and CDR2 as FQGNSA. This CDR3 spans 16 amino acids. Trimming removed 3 bases from V and 6 bases from J, with 18 bases in between. CDR3 sequence (DNA): TGTGCCAGCAGCTTTTTTGCAGGTGTCGCTGGTCAGCCCCAGCATTTT. Translation: CASSFFAGVAGQPQHF. Full variable domain (outside the CDR3, taken from reference TRBV7-2 and TRBJ1-5): GAGVSQSPSNKVTEKGKDVELRCDPISGHTALYWYRQSLGQGLEFLIYFQGNSAPDKSGLPSDRFSAERTGGSVSTLTIQRTQQEDSAVYLCASSFFAGVAGQPQHFGDGTRLSIL.

The chain links TRBV27 to TRBJ2-2; 10 bases are a match to TRBD2. Losses at the gene ends were 4 bases for V and 7 bases for J; bases not matched to a gene: 6. This CDR3 has 15 amino acids. CDR1 is MNHEY and CDR2 is SMNVEV in the germline V gene (reference sequence). CDR3 in amino acids: CASSYHSGGGGELFF. The CDR3 bases are TGTGCCAGCAGTTATCACAGCGGGGGGGGCGGGGAGCTGTTTTTT.

The CDR3 DNA reads TGTGCCAGCACCGAGACGGGTAGAGGGAGAACTGAAGCTTTCTTT. This encodes CASTETGRGRTEAFF. This rearrangement joins TRBV25-1 to TRBJ1-1; D is unresolved. CDR3 length: 15 residues. The germline CDR1 and CDR2 sequences are MGHDK and SYGVNS. The V end lost 7 bases, the J end lost 5 bases, and 20 bases lay between the germline ends.

V usage is TRBV4-3 and J usage is TRBJ1-5, with D unclear. V was shortened by 2 bases and J by 0 bases, with 14 bases between the two germline ends. The V gene's germline CDR1 is LGHNA and CDR2 YSLEER. The CDR3 sequence is 17 residues long. The CDR3 DNA sequence: TGCGCCAGCAGCCAAACCCACGCGAGAAATAGCAATCAGCCCCAGCATTTT. It specifies CASSQTHARNSNQPQHF.

V gene TRBV7-2 combines with J gene TRBJ2-1, with a tentative D call TRBD1 (5 bases). Trimming cost V 1 base and J 5 bases, with 9 bases left between them. The CDR3 has 14 residues. Germline V gives CDR1 SGHTA, CDR2 FQGNSA. The CDR3 reads CASSLVDIDNEQFF. In DNA form, the CDR3 reads TGTGCCAGCAGCTTAGTGGACATAGACAATGAGCAGTTCTTC.

The rearrangement uses TRBV5-6 and TRBJ2-7; 7 positions match TRBD1. The CDR3 has 14 residues. Germline CDR1 SGHDT, CDR2 YYEEEE. Trimming removed 0 bases from V and 9 bases from J; junction bases left unmatched: 9. CDR3 nucleotide sequence: TGTGCCAGCAGCTTGGAGGGGGCCGGGTGGAGGCAGTACTTC. Translated, it gives CASSLEGAGWRQYF.

This rearrangement joins TRBV4-3 to TRBJ2-7, with a possible D match to TRBD1 (5 bases). V lost 1 base and J 6 bases, leaving 16 bases between the germline ends. The CDR3 contains 15 residues. CDR1 and CDR2 from the germline V gene are LGHNA and YSLEER. For the CDR3, the DNA is TGCGCCAGCAGCCAAGGCTCGGTAGGGGCAGGCGAGCAGTACTTC. Protein sequence: CASSQGSVGAGEQYF.

The chain joins TRBV14 to TRBJ2-5; maybe TRBD2 (6 bases). With 3 bases removed from V and 1 base from J, the gap between germline ends came to 15 bases. Germline CDR1 and CDR2: SGHDN and FVKESK. The CDR3 covers 16 residues. The CDR3 DNA reads TGTGCCAGCAGCCACCGGAGGGGAAACGTCCAAGAGACCCAGTACTTC. Translated, it gives CASSHRRGNVQETQYF.

The rearrangement joins TRBV4-3 to TRBJ2-3, with D possibly being TRBD1 (7 bases). Germline lookup yields CDR1 LGHNA and CDR2 YSLEER. CDR3 length: 15 amino acids. V shed 1 base and J shed 6 bases, with 14 bases lying between them. The CDR3 DNA reads TGCGCCAGCAGCCAAGGGAGGGGGCCTGGGGATACGCAGTATTTT. Its protein product is CASSQGRGPGDTQYF.

This chain connects TRBV7-9 to TRBJ2-5; 8 bases line up with TRBD1. The J segment lost 10 bases and the V segment lost 1 base, leaving 20 bases of the junction unmatched. Germline CDR1 SEHNR, CDR2 FQNEAQ (reference sequence). The CDR3 runs 18 residues. CDR3 residues: CASSLGKGTGAFHGGQYF. CDR3 DNA sequence: TGTGCCAGCAGCTTAGGCAAGGGGACAGGAGCCTTTCATGGGGGCCAGTACTTC.

The chain combines TRBV6-5 with TRBJ2-1, with 8 bases aligning to TRBD1. Germline V gene data show CDR1 as MNHEY and CDR2 as SVGAGI. CDR3 length: 14 residues. The junction had 3 bases not matched to a gene; V was cut back by 5 bases and J by 3 bases. The DNA for the CDR3 is TGTGCCAGCAGTGGACAGGGAATCTACAATGAGCAGTTCTTC. Translation: CASSGQGIYNEQFF.

The chain uses TRBV14 and TRBJ2-7; D is possibly TRBD2 (5 bases). The CDR3 sequence is 13 residues long. With 4 bases removed from V and 4 bases from J, the gap between germline ends came to 11 bases. Per germline, CDR1 SGHDN and CDR2 FVKESK. The CDR3 reads CASSPSGSYEQYF. The CDR3, as DNA: TGTGCCAGCAGCCCATCGGGAAGTTACGAGCAGTACTTC.

The chain links TRBV7-6 to TRBJ2-7; a possible D gene is TRBD2 (7 bases). V was trimmed by 7 bases and J by 6 bases, leaving 19 bases between them. The V gene's germline CDR1 is SGHVS and CDR2 FNYEAQ. CDR3 length: 14 residues. The CDR3 DNA sequence: TGTGCCAGCACCTCGGGGCTAGGGGGGGGCGAGCAGTACTTC. It translates to CASTSGLGGGEQYF.

Here the CDR3 reads CASSQLASGGSSYEQYF. DNA of the CDR3: TGCGCCAGCAGCCAACTTGCAAGCGGGGGGAGCTCCTACGAGCAGTACTTC. The J gene is TRBJ2-7, the V gene TRBV5-1; TRBD2 matches at 9 bases. V dropped 4 bases and J dropped 0; count of bases not matched to a gene: 11. The germline V gene has CDR1 SGHRS and CDR2 YFSETQ. The CDR3 has 17 amino acids. Combining the CDR3 with reference TRBV5-1 and TRBJ2-7 gives the whole variable domain KAGVTQTPRYLIKTRGQQVTLSCSPISGHRSVSWYQQTPGQGLQFLFEYFSETQRNKGNFPGRFSGRQFSNSRSEMNVSTLELGDSALYLCASSQLASGGSSYEQYFGPGTRLTVT.

The V gene is TRBV5-1, the J gene TRBJ1-1, with a possible D match to TRBD1 (5 bases). V lost 3 bases and J 9 bases, leaving 15 bases between the germline ends. This CDR3 is 13 amino acids long. Germline lookup yields CDR1 SGHRS and CDR2 YFSETQ. This CDR3 is CASSSSGLMQAFF. The CDR3 DNA reads TGCGCCAGCAGCTCCTCGGGACTCATGCAAGCTTTCTTT.

The chain has TRBV9 and TRBJ1-3; 10 nucleotides match TRBD1. The CDR3 runs to 15 residues. CDR1 is SGDLS and CDR2 is YYNGEE in the germline V gene. The trim removed 4 bases at V and 8 bases at J, leaving 9 bases unmatched. The CDR3 DNA sequence: TGTGCCAGCAGCCGCGGACAGGGGGTTCTTGACACCATATATTTT. The encoded protein is CASSRGQGVLDTIYF. Drawing the rest from reference TRBV9 and TRBJ1-3, the complete variable domain is DSGVTQTPKHLITATGQRVTLRCSPRSGDLSVYWYQQSLDQGLQFLIQYYNGEERAKGNILERFSAQQFPDLHSELNLSSLELGDSALYFCASSRGQGVLDTIYFGEGSWLTVV.

This clone was detected only once. This chain connects TRBV5-4 to TRBJ1-1; a possible D gene is TRBD1 (5 bases). The CDR3 covers 12 residues. V lost 3 bases to trimming and J lost 10 bases, with 13 bases between them. Looked up from germline, CDR1 is SGHNT and CDR2 is YYREEE (reference sequence). The CDR3 nucleotides are TGTGCCAGCAGCTCGGAGGGGAGTTCAGCTTTCTTT. Protein product: CASSSEGSSAFF.

The chain joins TRBV2 to TRBJ1-3, with TRBD1 matching 9 bases. The CDR3 extends over 17 amino acids. Germline loops: CDR1 SNHLY, CDR2 FYNNEI. The V segment lost 0 bases and the J segment 0 bases; nucleotides outside the gene matches: 3. The CDR3 loop is CASSEARDRVSGNTIYF. The DNA of the CDR3 is TGTGCCAGCAGTGAAGCGCGGGACAGGGTCTCTGGAAACACCATATATTTT.